The clone carrying this T cell receptor beta chain was seen just once. What it binds is unknown. The germline V gene encodes CDR1 WNHNN and CDR2 SYGVQD (reference sequence). The CDR3 has 14 amino acids. V trimming: 6 bases; J trimming: 0 bases; junction bases outside the gene matches: 4. The data derive from a study of OX40 agonist ivuxolimab in advanced cancers. The overall study: All patients had ivuxolimab intravenously every 2 weeks at 0.01 to 10 mg/kg. Three patients got partial responses; one had hepatocellular carcinoma and two had cutaneous melanoma. Notes on the study in general: Expanded clones tended on average to be more numerous among CD8+ T cells than CD4+.

Assay used: immunoSEQ multiplex PCR; TCRdb lists only in-frame clones, some missing. The repertoire includes 90,000 or so clones, around nine tenths of them detected once, and roughly 2.5% sits in the top ten. This TCR was recovered from an adult with an advanced solid tumor such as melanoma, head and neck, liver or kidney cancer. The chain has TRBV10-1 and TRBJ2-5; 7 nucleotides align to TRBD1. The material was CD4+ or CD8+ T cells sorted from blood, obtained in a trial of the OX40 agonist ivuxolimab. The CDR3 is CASSRGQDQETQYF. CDR3 nucleotide sequence: TGCGCCAGCAGCCGCGGACAGGACCAAGAGACCCAGTACTTC.